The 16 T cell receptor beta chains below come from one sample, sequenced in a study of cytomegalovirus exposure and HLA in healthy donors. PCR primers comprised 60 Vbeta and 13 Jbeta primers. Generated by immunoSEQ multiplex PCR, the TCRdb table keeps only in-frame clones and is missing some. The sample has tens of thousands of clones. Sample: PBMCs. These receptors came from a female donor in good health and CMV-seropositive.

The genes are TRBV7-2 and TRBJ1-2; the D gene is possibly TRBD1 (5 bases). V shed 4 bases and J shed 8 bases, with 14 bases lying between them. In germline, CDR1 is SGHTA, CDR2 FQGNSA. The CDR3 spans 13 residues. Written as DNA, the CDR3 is TGTGCCAGCAGCTCCTCAGGGAGGAGCGGCTACACCTTC. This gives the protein CASSSSGRSGYTF. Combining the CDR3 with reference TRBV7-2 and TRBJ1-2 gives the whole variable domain GAGVSQSPSNKVTEKGKDVELRCDPISGHTALYWYRQSLGQGLEFLIYFQGNSAPDKSGLPSDRFSAERTGGSVSTLTIQRTQQEDSAVYLCASSSSGRSGYTFGSGTRLTVV.

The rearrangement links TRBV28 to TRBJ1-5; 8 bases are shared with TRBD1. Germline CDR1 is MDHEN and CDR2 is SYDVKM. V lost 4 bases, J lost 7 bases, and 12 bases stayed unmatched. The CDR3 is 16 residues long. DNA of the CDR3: TGTGCCAGCAGTTCAAAAAAGCAGGGGACAGGACAGCCCCAGCATTTT. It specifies CASSSKKQGTGQPQHF.

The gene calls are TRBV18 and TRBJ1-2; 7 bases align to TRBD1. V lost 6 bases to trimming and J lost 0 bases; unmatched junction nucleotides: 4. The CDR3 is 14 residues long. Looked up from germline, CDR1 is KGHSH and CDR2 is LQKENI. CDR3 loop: CASSSGTANYGYTF. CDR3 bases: TGTGCCAGCTCTTCCGGGACAGCTAACTATGGCTACACCTTC.

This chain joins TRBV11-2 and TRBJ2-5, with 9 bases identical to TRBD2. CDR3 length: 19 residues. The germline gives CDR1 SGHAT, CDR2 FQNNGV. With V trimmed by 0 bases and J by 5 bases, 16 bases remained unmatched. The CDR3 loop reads CASSLDPRVAGARVETQYF. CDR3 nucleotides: TGTGCCAGCAGCTTAGATCCCCGAGTAGCGGGAGCTCGGGTGGAGACCCAGTACTTC.

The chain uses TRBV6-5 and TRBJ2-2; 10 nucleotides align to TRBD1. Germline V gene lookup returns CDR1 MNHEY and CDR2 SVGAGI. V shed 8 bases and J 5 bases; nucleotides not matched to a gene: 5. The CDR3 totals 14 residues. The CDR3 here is CASRDRGHTGELFF. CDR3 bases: TGTGCCAGCCGAGACAGGGGGCATACCGGGGAGCTGTTTTTT.

Written as DNA, the CDR3 is TGCGCCAGCAGCTTTGCAGGGTATGGCGGGGAGCTGTTTTTT. Protein: CASSFAGYGGELFF. The rearrangement links TRBV5-1 to TRBJ2-2; the D gene is possibly TRBD1 (5 bases). V dropped 2 bases and J dropped 7 bases, with 12 bases sitting between them. The V gene's germline CDR1 is SGHRS and CDR2 YFSETQ. This CDR3 region has 14 residues.

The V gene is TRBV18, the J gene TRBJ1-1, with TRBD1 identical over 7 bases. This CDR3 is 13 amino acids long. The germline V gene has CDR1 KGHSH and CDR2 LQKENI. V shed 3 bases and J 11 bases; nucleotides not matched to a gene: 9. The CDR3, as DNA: TGTGCCAGCTCACCGTCGATCGACAGGGAGGCTTTCTTT. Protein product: CASSPSIDREAFF.

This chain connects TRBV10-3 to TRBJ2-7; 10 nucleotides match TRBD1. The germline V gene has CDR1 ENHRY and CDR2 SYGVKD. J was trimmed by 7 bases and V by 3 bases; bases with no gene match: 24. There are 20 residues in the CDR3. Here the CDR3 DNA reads TGTGCCATCAGTGACCCCCGGAAGATGACACCGGGACAGGGGCCTGGTGAGCAGTACTTC. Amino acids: CAISDPRKMTPGQGPGEQYF.

The CDR3: CASRGLAGLYEQYF. The CDR3 nucleotides are TGTGCCAGCCGCGGACTAGCGGGACTCTACGAGCAGTACTTC. The chain combines TRBV2 with TRBJ2-7; 12 nucleotides match TRBD2. The germline V gene has CDR1 SNHLY and CDR2 FYNNEI. The CDR3 consists of 14 residues. Unmatched junction bases numbered 5, after V lost 8 bases and J lost 3 bases.

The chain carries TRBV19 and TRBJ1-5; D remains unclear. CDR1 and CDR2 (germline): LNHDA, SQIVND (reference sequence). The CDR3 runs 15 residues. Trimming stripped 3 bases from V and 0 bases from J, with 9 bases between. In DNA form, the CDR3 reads TGTGCCAGTAGTATGGCCGGGAATAGCAATCAGCCCCAGCATTTT. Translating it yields CASSMAGNSNQPQHF. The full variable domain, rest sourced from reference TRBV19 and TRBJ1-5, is DGGITQSPKYLFRKEGQNVTLSCEQNLNHDAMYWYRQDPGQGLRLIYYSQIVNDFQKGDIAEGYSVSREKKESFPLTVTSAQKNPTAFYLCASSMAGNSNQPQHFGDGTRLSIL.

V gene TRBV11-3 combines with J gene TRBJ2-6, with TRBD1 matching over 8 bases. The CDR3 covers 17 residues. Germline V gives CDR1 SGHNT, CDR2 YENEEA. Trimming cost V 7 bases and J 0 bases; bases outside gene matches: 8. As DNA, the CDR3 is TGTGCCAGCACGGGGACAGGCGTGCTCTCTGGGGCCAACGTCCTGACTTTC. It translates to CASTGTGVLSGANVLTF.

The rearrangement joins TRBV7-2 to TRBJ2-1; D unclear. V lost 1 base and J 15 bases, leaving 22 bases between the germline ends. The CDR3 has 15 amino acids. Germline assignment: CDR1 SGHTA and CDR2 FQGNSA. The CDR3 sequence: CASSLGPGEVRYRFF. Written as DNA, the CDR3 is TGTGCCAGCAGCTTAGGGCCTGGTGAGGTTCGTTATCGGTTCTTC. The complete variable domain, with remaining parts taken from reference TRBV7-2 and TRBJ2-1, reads GAGVSQSPSNKVTEKGKDVELRCDPISGHTALYWYRQSLGQGLEFLIYFQGNSAPDKSGLPSDRFSAERTGGSVSTLTIQRTQQEDSAVYLCASSLGPGEVRYRFFGPGTRLTVL.

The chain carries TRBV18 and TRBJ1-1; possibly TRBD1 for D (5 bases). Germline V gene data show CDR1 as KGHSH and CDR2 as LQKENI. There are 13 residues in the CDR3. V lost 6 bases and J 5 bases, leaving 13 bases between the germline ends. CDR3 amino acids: CASSRGEETEAFF. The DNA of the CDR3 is TGTGCCAGCTCGAGAGGGGAGGAGACTGAAGCTTTCTTT.

Written as DNA, the CDR3 is TGTGCCACCACCTGGGGGGGGGAAAAACTGTTTTTT. It codes for CATTWGGEKLFF. The chain links TRBV28 to TRBJ1-4, with D possibly TRBD1 on 5 matching bases. Germline values: CDR1 MDHEN, CDR2 SYDVKM. V was cut by 10 bases and J by 8 bases, with 14 bases left in between. The CDR3 loop spans 12 amino acids.

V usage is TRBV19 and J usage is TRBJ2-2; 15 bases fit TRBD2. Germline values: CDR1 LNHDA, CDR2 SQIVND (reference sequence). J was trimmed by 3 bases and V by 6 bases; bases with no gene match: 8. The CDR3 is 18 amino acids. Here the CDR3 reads CASRLTGLAGGYTGELFF. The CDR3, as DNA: TGTGCCAGTAGATTAACGGGACTAGCGGGAGGTTACACCGGGGAGCTGTTTTTT.

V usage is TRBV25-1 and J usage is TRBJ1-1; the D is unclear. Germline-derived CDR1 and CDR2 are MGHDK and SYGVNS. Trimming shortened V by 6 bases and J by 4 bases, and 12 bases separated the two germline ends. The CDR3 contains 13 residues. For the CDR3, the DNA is TGTGCCAGCAGAGACTCCGGCACCACTGAAGCTTTCTTT. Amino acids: CASRDSGTTEAFF.